The 27 T cell receptor beta chains listed next were all sequenced from one sample in a study of CD8 T cells in Susac syndrome. Random hexamers were used to reverse transcribe roughly 0.45 to 1 ug of RNA. TCRdb reprocessed the immunoSEQ multiplex PCR reads via MiXCR and lists one record per CDR3 protein. The repertoire holds a few hundred thousand distinct CDR3 sequences, with approximately 89% as singletons. Material for sequencing was CD8+ T cells from PBMCs. The receptor set was obtained from a human donor with multiple sclerosis.

This clonotype occurred once. V gene TRBV5-4 combines with J gene TRBJ2-3, with D perhaps TRBD1 (6 bases). CDR1 SGHNT and CDR2 YYREEE come from the germline V gene (reference sequence). The CDR3 runs to 16 residues. Trimming left V 0 bases short and J 0 bases short, with 11 bases between. The CDR3 here is CASSLAGDTSTDTQYF. CDR3 DNA sequence: TGTGCCAGCAGCTTGGCAGGGGATACTAGCACAGATACGCAGTATTTT.

CDR3 sequence reads: CASSLDQTDYNEQFF. For the CDR3, the DNA is TGTGCCAGCAGCTTAGATCAGACAGATTACAATGAGCAGTTCTTC. The chain employs TRBV7-9 and TRBJ2-1; D perhaps matches TRBD1 (5 bases). Germline loops: CDR1 SEHNR, CDR2 FQNEAQ (reference sequence). Between the trimmed V and J ends, which lost 1 base and 4 bases, there was a span of 11 bases. The CDR3 is 15 residues long.

The gene calls are TRBV20-1 and TRBJ2-7; TRBD1 is a possible D gene (5 bases). With 1 base removed from V and 2 bases from J, the gap between germline ends came to 9 bases. Germline assignment: CDR1 DFQATT and CDR2 SNEGSKA (reference sequence). The CDR3 is 13 residues long. CDR3 coding DNA: TGCAGTGCTAGAGGTATGGACACCTACGAGCAGTACTTC. Translating gives CSARGMDTYEQYF.

The chain uses TRBV7-3 and TRBJ2-7; D gene unclear. The germline gives CDR1 SGHTA, CDR2 FQGTGA. Trimming took 1 base from V and 6 from J, leaving 10 bases between them. This CDR3 has 13 residues. CDR3 protein: CASSLIGSAEQYF. The DNA of the CDR3 is TGTGCCAGCAGCTTAATAGGGTCAGCCGAGCAGTACTTC.

This chain joins TRBV6-6 and TRBJ2-2, with TRBD2 matching 7 bases. The CDR3 contains 16 residues. V was pared by 5 bases and J by 5 bases, with 11 bases of the junction left unmatched. Germline V CDR1 and CDR2: MNHNY, SVGAGI (reference sequence). The CDR3 reads CASSIAPSGATGELFF. As DNA, the CDR3 is TGTGCCAGCAGTATCGCCCCCAGCGGGGCAACCGGGGAGCTGTTTTTT.

This chain links TRBV7-9 with TRBJ2-6; TRBD2 is a possible D gene (5 bases). The V end lost 4 bases, the J end lost 4 bases, and 20 bases lay between the germline ends. The CDR3 is 18 residues long. Per the germline V gene, CDR1 is SEHNR and CDR2 is FQNEAQ (reference sequence). The CDR3 DNA sequence: TGTGCCAGCAGCTCGCGCTTAGAGGGCCTTTCAGGGGCCAACGTCCTGACTTTC. This translates into CASSSRLEGLSGANVLTF.

The chain couples TRBV27 to TRBJ2-5; the D gene is possibly TRBD2 (6 bases). This CDR3 is 17 amino acids long. CDR1 is MNHEY, CDR2 SMNVEV, per germline (reference sequence). Trimming took 6 bases from V and 2 from J, leaving 22 bases between them. In DNA form, the CDR3 reads TGTGCCAGCAGCTCCCATGGATGGAGCGGGCCACAAGAGACCCAGTACTTC. Its protein product is CASSSHGWSGPQETQYF.

The rearrangement uses TRBV29-1 and TRBJ2-7; 8 nucleotides match TRBD1. CDR1 and CDR2 (germline): SQVTM, ANQGSEA. CDR3 size: 14 residues. The V gene end was trimmed by 3 bases and the J gene end by 0 bases; junction bases not matched to a gene: 4. The CDR3 DNA is TGCAGCGTTGAGTTAACAGGGGGCTCCTACGAGCAGTACTTC. It translates to CSVELTGGSYEQYF.

This chain joins TRBV29-1 and TRBJ2-1; D perhaps matches TRBD2 (5 bases). The CDR3 has 14 amino acids. With 6 bases removed from V and 12 bases from J, the gap between germline ends came to 24 bases. The germline V gene encodes CDR1 SQVTM and CDR2 ANQGSEA. CDR3 in DNA: TGCAGCGTCGCCGGCTCGGGCCGGGGTCATCGGCAGTTCTTC. It translates to CSVAGSGRGHRQFF.

This chain uses TRBV20-1 with TRBJ2-1; D call uncertain. CDR3 length equals 16 residues. The germline gives CDR1 DFQATT, CDR2 SNEGSKA (reference sequence). V lost 0 bases, J lost 7 bases, and 19 bases lay in between. CDR3 region: CSARDSKGRPTNEQFF. DNA for the CDR3: TGCAGTGCTAGAGATTCCAAGGGTAGGCCAACTAATGAGCAGTTCTTC.

This clonotype showed up just once. The chain combines TRBV6-4 with TRBJ2-1, with 7 nucleotides matching TRBD2. This CDR3 has 19 amino acids. CDR1 and CDR2 from the germline V gene are MRHNA and SNTAGT. J lost 4 bases, V lost 7 bases, and 22 bases had no gene match. CDR3 coding DNA: TGTGCCAGCACCCCCCGCAGGGACCCCGGGGGGACCCCTTACAATGAGCAGTTCTTC. Its translation: CASTPRRDPGGTPYNEQFF.

This clonotype was observed a single time. This chain connects TRBV24-1 to TRBJ2-1, with 10 nucleotides matching TRBD1. Germline V CDR1 and CDR2: KGHDR, SFDVKD. CDR3 length: 14 amino acids. The trim removed 6 bases at V and 8 bases at J, leaving 6 bases unmatched. The CDR3: CATSWTGGHDEQFF. The CDR3 coding sequence is TGTGCCACCAGTTGGACAGGGGGTCACGATGAGCAGTTCTTC.

The rearrangement links TRBV12-3 or TRBV12-4 to TRBJ2-2; 11 positions agree with TRBD2. The CDR3 length is 16 residues. V gave up 6 bases and J gave up 1 base; unmatched junction bases: 4. CDR3 sequence reads: CASSSGTSGNTGELFF. DNA of the CDR3: TGTGCCAGCAGCTCCGGGACTAGCGGGAACACCGGGGAGCTGTTTTTT.

This clonotype was seen only once. This chain joins TRBV29-1 and TRBJ2-1; D is perhaps TRBD2 (5 bases). The CDR3 is 12 amino acids. V shed 7 bases and J shed 4 bases, with 11 bases lying between them. Per the germline V gene, CDR1 is SQVTM and CDR2 is ANQGSEA. For the CDR3, the DNA is TGCAGCGCCGACGAGGGTTACAATGAGCAGTTCTTC. This encodes CSADEGYNEQFF.

This chain links TRBV29-1 with TRBJ2-7, with a weak D call TRBD2 (6 bases). The CDR3 length is 12 residues. Germline V lookup: CDR1 SQVTM, CDR2 ANQGSEA. V lost 6 bases and J lost 3, with 12 bases in between. This chain's CDR3 is CSVRGLHYEQYF. In nucleotides, the CDR3 is TGCAGCGTGAGGGGACTCCACTACGAGCAGTACTTC.

The chain recombines TRBV27 with TRBJ2-5; 10 positions match TRBD1. The germline gives CDR1 MNHEY, CDR2 SMNVEV (reference sequence). V was pared by 0 bases and J by 4 bases, with 5 bases of the junction left unmatched. The CDR3 totals 16 residues. CDR3 nucleotide sequence: TGTGCCAGCAGTTTATCGGAGACAGGGGGCCGAGAGACCCAGTACTTC. Its protein product is CASSLSETGGRETQYF.

This sequence joins TRBV27 and TRBJ1-5, with D uncertain. This CDR3 spans 16 amino acids. Germline CDR1 is MNHEY and CDR2 is SMNVEV (reference sequence). With 1 base removed from V and 7 bases from J, the gap between germline ends came to 17 bases. The chain's CDR3 is CASSLLSFGRIQPQHF. The CDR3 nucleotides are TGTGCCAGCAGTTTATTGTCGTTTGGCAGAATACAGCCCCAGCATTTT.

V is TRBV19 and J is TRBJ2-7, with 10 bases lining up with TRBD2. Germline loops: CDR1 LNHDA, CDR2 SQIVND (reference sequence). The CDR3 is 14 amino acids. V shed 6 bases, J shed 3 bases, and the junction held 5 bases outside the gene matches. The CDR3 region is CASSPAGGHYEQYF. In DNA form, the CDR3 reads TGTGCCAGTAGCCCAGCGGGGGGGCACTACGAGCAGTACTTC. Filled out from reference TRBV19 and TRBJ2-7, the complete variable domain reads DGGITQSPKYLFRKEGQNVTLSCEQNLNHDAMYWYRQDPGQGLRLIYYSQIVNDFQKGDIAEGYSVSREKKESFPLTVTSAQKNPTAFYLCASSPAGGHYEQYFGPGTRLTVT.

The count of this clonotype is one. The J gene is TRBJ1-1, the V gene TRBV9; D gene uncertain. Germline lookup yields CDR1 SGDLS and CDR2 YYNGEE. The CDR3 contains 14 residues. Deletions cut 0 bases from V and 2 bases from J, with 8 bases between. CDR3: CASSVEFRNTEAFF. The DNA of the CDR3 is TGTGCCAGCAGCGTAGAATTCCGAAACACTGAAGCTTTCTTT.

The V call is TRBV6-1, the J call TRBJ1-2; TRBD1 is a possible D gene (6 bases). Germline CDR1 is MNHNS and CDR2 is SASEGT. The CDR3 runs to 15 residues. V lost 6 bases and J lost 4, with 18 bases in between. This chain's CDR3 is CASSPGHEPTYGYTF. The DNA of the CDR3 is TGTGCCAGCAGCCCGGGACACGAACCTACCTATGGCTACACCTTC.

The chain uses TRBV7-9 and TRBJ2-3; D is undetermined. Germline values: CDR1 SEHNR, CDR2 FQNEAQ (reference sequence). The V end lost 5 bases, the J end lost 5 bases, and 17 bases lay between the germline ends. This CDR3 is built from 15 residues. The CDR3, as DNA: TGTGCCAGCAGCCTCGCGCCCGCAGCGTTAGATACGCAGTATTTT. Protein product: CASSLAPAALDTQYF.

The chain has TRBV29-1 and TRBJ2-3; the D gene is possibly TRBD2 (5 bases). The CDR3 has 11 residues. V gave up 7 bases and J gave up 6 bases, with 11 bases separating them. Germline V gene lookup returns CDR1 SQVTM and CDR2 ANQGSEA. The CDR3 region is CSAEGSDTQYF. The CDR3, as DNA: TGCAGCGCTGAGGGTTCCGATACGCAGTATTTT.

The CDR3, as DNA: TGTGCCAGCAGTGATATCATGGCTAGCGGACAAGAGACCCAGTACTTC. It is translated as CASSDIMASGQETQYF. The V gene is TRBV2, the J gene TRBJ2-5, with 7 bases that match TRBD2. The CDR3 has 16 residues. The germline V gene encodes CDR1 SNHLY and CDR2 FYNNEI. The ends lost 3 bases at V and 2 bases at J; junction bases unmatched: 9.

CDR3 DNA: TGTGCCAGCAGTGCAATGGGACAGGGAGATTACAATGAGCAGTTCTTC. Its translation is CASSAMGQGDYNEQFF. The V call is TRBV6-1, the J call TRBJ2-1; 9 nucleotides match TRBD1. The CDR3 consists of 16 residues. Germline CDR1 and CDR2: MNHNS and SASEGT. The ends lost 4 bases at V and 4 bases at J; junction bases unmatched: 8.

The V call is TRBV19, the J call TRBJ1-2; the D gene is possibly TRBD1 (5 bases). V lost 3 bases to trimming and J lost 4 bases, with 9 bases between them. The germline V gene has CDR1 LNHDA and CDR2 SQIVND (reference sequence). The CDR3 spans 13 residues. The CDR3 DNA is TGTGCCAGTAGTATCCCAGGGAGCTATGGCTACACCTTC. This codes for CASSIPGSYGYTF.

In this sample, this clonotype turned up a few times. The rearrangement uses TRBV6-5 and TRBJ2-7; D remains ambiguous. V dropped 2 bases and J dropped 0 bases, with 11 bases sitting between them. The germline CDR1 and CDR2 sequences are MNHEY and SVGAGI. CDR3 length: 15 amino acids. As DNA, the CDR3 is TGTGCCAGCAGTTACCGACCGGTAAGCTCCTACGAGCAGTACTTC. This codes for CASSYRPVSSYEQYF.

The chain combines TRBV4-3 with TRBJ2-5; D possibly corresponds to TRBD2 (7 bases). Germline V gene lookup returns CDR1 LGHNA and CDR2 YSLEER. The CDR3 covers 15 residues. Trimming removed 0 bases at V and 4 bases at J, with 12 bases between. CDR3 residues: CASSQDRGGVETQYF. CDR3 nucleotide sequence: TGCGCCAGCAGCCAAGACAGGGGAGGGGTAGAGACCCAGTACTTC.